These 9 T cell receptor beta chains came from one sample sequenced in a study of cytomegalovirus exposure and HLA in healthy donors. Vbeta (60) and Jbeta (13) primers were used in the PCR. Data came from immunoSEQ multiplex PCR; TCRdb stores just in-frame clones and leaves some out. This sample yields 170,000 or so clones, of which over 70% are seen a single time; about 2.9% belongs to the top ten. Sequenced sample: PBMCs. Source of these receptors: a woman aged 45-59 years in good health and CMV-seropositive.

The chain couples TRBV9 to TRBJ2-7; 8 bases are shared with TRBD2. There are 14 residues in the CDR3. Trimming cost V 3 bases and J 7 bases; bases outside gene matches: 9. CDR1 SGDLS and CDR2 YYNGEE come from the germline V gene. The CDR3 is CASSATSAPGEQYF. CDR3 coding DNA: TGTGCCAGCAGCGCGACTAGCGCACCGGGGGAGCAGTACTTC.

The count of this clone is one. The chain combines TRBV7-3 with TRBJ2-1; 11 positions agree with TRBD2. V trimming: 5 bases; J trimming: 5 bases; junction bases outside the gene matches: 5. This CDR3 is 15 amino acids long. CDR1 SGHTA and CDR2 FQGTGA come from the germline V gene. The CDR3 sequence: CASSPRLAGNNEQFF. The CDR3 DNA reads TGTGCCAGCAGCCCCCGACTAGCGGGGAACAATGAGCAGTTCTTC. Filled out from reference TRBV7-3 and TRBJ2-1, the complete variable domain reads GAGVSQTPSNKVTEKGKYVELRCDPISGHTALYWYRQSLGQGPEFLIYFQGTGAADDSGLPNDRFFAVRPEGSVSTLKIQRTERGDSAVYLCASSPRLAGNNEQFFGPGTRLTVL.

V gene TRBV5-1 combines with J gene TRBJ1-1; 10 positions match TRBD1. V shed 4 bases and J 5 bases; nucleotides not matched to a gene: 8. The length of the CDR3 is 15 residues. Per germline, CDR1 SGHRS and CDR2 YFSETQ. The CDR3 DNA reads TGCGCCAGCAGCACGACGACAGGGGGCGATACTGAAGCTTTCTTT. Its protein is CASSTTTGGDTEAFF.

The V gene is TRBV7-9, the J gene TRBJ1-2; D unresolved. Trimming stripped 1 base from V and 4 bases from J, with 10 bases between. The germline V gene encodes CDR1 SEHNR and CDR2 FQNEAQ (reference sequence). The CDR3 covers 14 residues. CDR3 sequence reads: CASSLGEYSYGYTF. CDR3 DNA: TGTGCCAGCAGCTTAGGGGAGTACAGCTATGGCTACACCTTC.

V and J are TRBV7-2 and TRBJ2-7; D gene uncertain. This CDR3 spans 15 amino acids. Trimming removed 5 bases at V and 0 bases at J, with 14 bases between. Germline V gene lookup returns CDR1 SGHTA and CDR2 FQGNSA. CDR3 nucleotides: TGTGCCAGCAGCCCGCACCTAACCGCCTCCTACGAGCAGTACTTC. Translating gives CASSPHLTASYEQYF.

The chain combines TRBV7-2 with TRBJ2-5; TRBD1 matches at 7 bases. The CDR3 extends over 14 amino acids. Per germline, CDR1 SGHTA and CDR2 FQGNSA. V lost 4 bases to trimming and J lost 5 bases; unmatched junction nucleotides: 7. The CDR3 spells CASSSQTGWETQYF. For the CDR3, the DNA is TGTGCCAGCAGCTCCCAGACAGGGTGGGAGACCCAGTACTTC.

V usage is TRBV19 and J usage is TRBJ2-2; 8 bases are a match to TRBD1. Germline lookup yields CDR1 LNHDA and CDR2 SQIVND (reference sequence). J was trimmed by 1 base and V by 6 bases; bases with no gene match: 4. The CDR3 consists of 15 residues. This chain's CDR3 is CASSPGTGNTGELFF. CDR3 DNA: TGTGCCAGTAGCCCCGGGACAGGGAACACCGGGGAGCTGTTTTTT.

V and J are TRBV7-2 and TRBJ2-2; the match to TRBD1 covers 8 bases. Looked up from germline, CDR1 is SGHTA and CDR2 is FQGNSA. V gave up 5 bases and J gave up 7 bases; unmatched junction bases: 9. This CDR3 has 15 amino acids. CDR3 nucleotide sequence: TGTGCCAGCAGCATACAGACAGGGGTGGACGGGGAGCTGTTTTTT. It codes for CASSIQTGVDGELFF.

CDR3 DNA sequence: TGTGCCAGCAGTTTATGGGCGGGTGGGGCCAACGTCCTGACTTTC. It yields the protein CASSLWAGGANVLTF. The chain recombines TRBV28 with TRBJ2-6; tentative D call: TRBD2 (5 bases). Trimming shortened V by 0 bases and J by 3 bases, and 6 bases separated the two germline ends. This CDR3 comprises 15 residues. CDR1 is MDHEN and CDR2 is SYDVKM in the germline V gene.